This T cell receptor (beta chain) was recovered during a study of blood T cell repertoires in COVID-19. The data were produced by immunoSEQ multiplex PCR, yet TCRdb's version contains in-frame clones alone and is incomplete. The sample holds about 390,000 clones, approximately 87% seen once. The sample was PBMCs or T cells enriched from blood (not recorded which). This TCR derives from a woman aged 50 to 60 who had recovered from COVID-19.

The CDR3, as DNA: TGTGCCAGCAGCTTGGCCAGAGGAGGCCCCTACGAGCAGTACTTC. Protein product: CASSLARGGPYEQYF. The chain carries TRBV7-9 and TRBJ2-7; maybe TRBD2 (5 bases). CDR1 is SEHNR, CDR2 FQNEAQ, per germline (reference sequence). The CDR3 runs to 15 residues. Trimming left V 3 bases short and J 2 bases short, with 14 bases between.